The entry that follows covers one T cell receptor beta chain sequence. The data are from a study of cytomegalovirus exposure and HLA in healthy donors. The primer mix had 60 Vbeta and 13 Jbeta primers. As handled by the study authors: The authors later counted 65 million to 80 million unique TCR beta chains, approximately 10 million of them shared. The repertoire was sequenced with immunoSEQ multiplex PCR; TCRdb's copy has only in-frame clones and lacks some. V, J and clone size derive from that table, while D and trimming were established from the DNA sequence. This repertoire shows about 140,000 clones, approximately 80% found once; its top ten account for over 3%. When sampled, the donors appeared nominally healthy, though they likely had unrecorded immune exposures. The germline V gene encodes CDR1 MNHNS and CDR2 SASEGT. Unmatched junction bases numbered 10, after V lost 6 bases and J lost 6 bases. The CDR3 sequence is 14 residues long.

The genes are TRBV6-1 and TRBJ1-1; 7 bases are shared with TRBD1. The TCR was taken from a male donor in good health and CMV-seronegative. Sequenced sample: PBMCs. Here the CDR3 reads CASREQGFGAEAFF. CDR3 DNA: TGTGCCAGCAGAGAACAGGGGTTCGGGGCTGAAGCTTTCTTT.